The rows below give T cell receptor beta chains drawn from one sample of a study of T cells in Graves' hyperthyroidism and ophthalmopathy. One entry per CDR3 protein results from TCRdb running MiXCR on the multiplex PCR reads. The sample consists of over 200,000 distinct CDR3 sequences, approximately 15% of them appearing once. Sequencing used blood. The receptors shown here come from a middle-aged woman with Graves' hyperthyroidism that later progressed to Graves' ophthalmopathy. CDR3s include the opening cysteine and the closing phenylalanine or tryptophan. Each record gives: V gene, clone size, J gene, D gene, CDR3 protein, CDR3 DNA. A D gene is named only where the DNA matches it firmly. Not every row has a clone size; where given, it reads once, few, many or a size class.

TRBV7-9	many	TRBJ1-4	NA	CASSGQRNEKLFF	TGTGCCAGCAGCGGACAGAGGAATGAAAAACTGTTTTTT
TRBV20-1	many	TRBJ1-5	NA	CSARDRSSNQPQHF	TGCAGTGCTAGAGACAGGTCAAGCAATCAGCCCCAGCATTTT
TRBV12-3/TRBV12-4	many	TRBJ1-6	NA	CASSRGDSPLHF	TGTGCCAGCAGTAGAGGAGATTCACCCCTCCACTTT
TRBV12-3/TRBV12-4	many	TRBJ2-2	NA	CATIQGYVGELFF	TGTGCCACCATACAGGGTTACGTCGGGGAGCTGTTTTTT
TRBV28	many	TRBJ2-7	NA	CASRSSYEQYF	TGTGCCAGCAGGAGCTCCTACGAGCAGTACTTC
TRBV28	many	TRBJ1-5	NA	CASGSGTGLMAQHF	TGTGCCAGCGGGTCCGGGACCGGTCTTATGGCCCAGCATTTT
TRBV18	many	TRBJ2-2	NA	CASSPNYGTTGELFF	TGTGCCAGCTCACCAAATTACGGCACTACCGGGGAGCTGTTTTTT
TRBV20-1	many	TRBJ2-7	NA	CSARDPDSVHEQYF	TGCAGTGCTAGAGATCCCGACAGTGTCCACGAGCAGTACTTC
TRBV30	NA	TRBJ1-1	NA	CAWAGGVTEAFF	TGTGCCTGGGCCGGGGGGGTCACTGAAGCTTTCTTT
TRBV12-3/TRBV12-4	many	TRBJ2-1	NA	CASSPPREGYNEQFF	TGTGCCAGCAGCCCCCCCCGTGAAGGATACAATGAGCAGTTCTTC
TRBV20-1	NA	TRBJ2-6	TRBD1	CSARAQGALGANVLTF	TGCAGTGCTCGGGCACAGGGGGCCTTGGGGGCCAACGTCCTGACTTTC
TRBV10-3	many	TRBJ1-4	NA	CAISQHETAGNEKLFF	TGTGCCATCAGCCAACACGAAACTGCGGGTAATGAAAAACTGTTTTTT
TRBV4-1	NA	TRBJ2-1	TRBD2	CASSQDLSGSGNNEQFF	TGCGCCAGCAGCCAAGATCTAAGTGGTAGCGGGAACAATGAGCAGTTCTTC
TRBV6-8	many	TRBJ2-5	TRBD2	CASSSGREARKETQYF	TGTGCCAGCAGTTCTGGGCGGGAGGCAAGAAAAGAGACCCAGTACTTC
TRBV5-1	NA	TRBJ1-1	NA	CASSLTGTGTTEAFF	TGCGCCAGCAGCTTGACCGGGACCGGGACGACTGAAGCTTTCTTT
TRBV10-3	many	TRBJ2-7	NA	CAISESGGWLSYEQYF	TGTGCCATCAGTGAGTCTGGTGGGTGGTTGTCCTACGAGCAGTACTTC
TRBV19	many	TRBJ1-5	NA	CASKEGNQPQHF	TGTGCCAGTAAGGAAGGAAATCAGCCCCAGCATTTT
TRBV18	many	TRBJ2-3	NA	CASSLTRTDTQYF	TGTGCCAGCTCGCTGACTCGCACAGATACGCAGTATTTT
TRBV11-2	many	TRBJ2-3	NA	CASSFQPGSETQYF	TGTGCCAGCAGCTTCCAACCGGGGTCTGAGACGCAGTATTTT
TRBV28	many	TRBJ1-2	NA	CASSLTGYGYTF	TGTGCCAGCAGTTTGACAGGTTATGGCTACACCTTC
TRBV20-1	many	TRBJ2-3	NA	CSASKPLDTQYF	TGCAGTGCATCAAAACCTTTAGATACGCAGTATTTT